Given below is one T cell receptor beta chain in context. This entry belongs to a study of tumour-infiltrating T cells in Burkitt lymphoma. About the study: Overall and progression-free survival were predicted by productive clonality.

The germline gives CDR1 MNHEY, CDR2 SVGAGI. V was clipped by 5 bases and J by 2 bases; unmatched bases: 4. This CDR3 has 15 residues. Using immunoSEQ multiplex PCR, the repertoire was profiled, and TCRdb retains in-frame clones only, with some absent. The sample has roughly 8,500 clones; more than 55% are singletons. Sequencing used tumor tissue. The chain carries TRBV6-5 and TRBJ2-3; 10 positions agree with TRBD2. The TCR sequence derives from a human donor with diffuse large B-cell lymphoma. CDR3 loop: CASSKRGGYTDTQYF. As DNA, the CDR3 is TGTGCCAGCAGTAAGCGGGGGGGCTACACAGATACGCAGTATTTT.